These 10 T cell receptor beta chains originate from one sample sequenced in a study of identical twins. TCRdb passed the 5' RACE reads through MiXCR, listing each CDR3 protein once. The data hold about 730,000 distinct CDR3 sequences, with around 21% observed a single time. These data were also filed under a second study, of T cells expressing NK-cell markers.

Sequencing input: PBMCs. The receptor source for this set is a woman under 30 in good health.

This clonotype turned up a few times. The chain combines TRBV20-1 with TRBJ1-1; D uncertain. The germline V gene encodes CDR1 DFQATT and CDR2 SNEGSKA (reference sequence). The ends were cut back, 4 bases at V and 7 bases at J, with 7 bases in the middle. This CDR3 has 10 residues. The CDR3 here is CSAISLEAFF. The DNA for the CDR3 is TGCAGTGCTATCAGTCTTGAAGCTTTCTTT.

The chain joins TRBV29-1 to TRBJ2-2, with D perhaps matching TRBD1 or TRBD2 (5 bases each). Germline assignment: CDR1 SQVTM and CDR2 ANQGSEA. The V and J ends lost 2 bases and 6 bases respectively, with 19 bases between them. This CDR3 is built from 16 residues. The chain's CDR3 is CSVELTGTRGAGELFF. The CDR3, as DNA: TGCAGCGTTGAATTAACAGGAACGCGAGGGGCCGGGGAGCTGTTTTTT.

This clonotype was detected only once. This sequence may be a read error, since a much larger clone differs from it by one base. The CDR3 DNA sequence: TGTACCAGCAGTTTTCGACGGCCCAACTATGGCTACACCTTC. Its translation: CTSSFRRPNYGYTF. V usage is TRBV6-2 or TRBV6-3 and J usage is TRBJ1-2; no firm D call. CDR1 is MNHEY and CDR2 is SVGEGT in the germline V gene. The CDR3 runs to 14 residues.

This clonotype was counted many times. This rearrangement joins TRBV12-3 or TRBV12-4 to TRBJ1-2, with 8 bases fitting TRBD1. Trimming at V came to 6 bases and at J to 8 bases, leaving 14 bases not matched to a gene. The CDR3 length is 15 residues. The CDR3 DNA is TGTGCCAGCAGCCCAGTCCCAACAGGGGGTGAAGGCTACACCTTC. Amino acids: CASSPVPTGGEGYTF.

In nucleotides, the CDR3 is TGTGCCAGCAGCTTAGCCGTGGGGGCAGAGACCCAGTACTTC. It encodes CASSLAVGAETQYF. The chain combines TRBV7-2 with TRBJ2-5, with D maybe TRBD1 (6 bases). V was shortened by 0 bases and J by 4 bases, with 9 bases between the two germline ends. The germline V gene encodes CDR1 SGHTA and CDR2 FQGNSA. The CDR3 is 14 amino acids.

The chain recombines TRBV18 with TRBJ2-6; 7 bases line up with TRBD2. The CDR3 covers 15 residues. J was trimmed by 2 bases and V by 3 bases; bases with no gene match: 1. In germline, CDR1 is KGHSH, CDR2 LQKENI. The CDR3 nucleotides read TGTGCCAGCTCACCCGGGACTACTGGGGCCAACGTCCTGACTTTC. Its translation is CASSPGTTGANVLTF.

This clonotype was picked up a small number of times. The chain has TRBV20-1 and TRBJ2-7, with a tentative D call TRBD2 (7 bases). Germline CDR1 is DFQATT and CDR2 is SNEGSKA (reference sequence). V was pared by 5 bases and J by 3 bases, with 17 bases between. The length of the CDR3 is 14 residues. For the CDR3, the DNA is TGCAGTGCTCCATACGGGGGGCCGCGCTACGAGCAGTACTTC. This codes for CSAPYGGPRYEQYF.

This clonotype was counted a few times. The rearrangement links TRBV6-6 to TRBJ2-1; unclear D gene. The length of the CDR3 is 12 residues. V gave up 6 bases and J gave up 7 bases, with 10 bases separating them. Germline values: CDR1 MNHNY, CDR2 SVGAGI (reference sequence). The CDR3 nucleotides read TGTGCCAGCAGCCCGATACTAAATGAGCAGTTCTTC. It codes for CASSPILNEQFF.

This clonotype has ten or more counts. V is TRBV29-1 and J is TRBJ2-1, with 11 bases aligning to TRBD2. Per the germline V gene, CDR1 is SQVTM and CDR2 is ANQGSEA. CDR3 length: 12 residues. Trimming cost V 7 bases and J 15 bases; bases outside gene matches: 11. The CDR3 sequence is CSGSGRAGIRFF. CDR3 nucleotide sequence: TGCAGCGGTAGCGGGAGGGCCGGAATTAGGTTCTTC.

The gene calls are TRBV6-2 or TRBV6-3 and TRBJ1-1, with 8 bases matching TRBD1. CDR3 length: 13 residues. The ends lost 5 bases at V and 8 bases at J; junction bases unmatched: 7. Germline-derived CDR1 and CDR2 are MNHEY and SVGEGT. Here the CDR3 DNA reads TGTGCCAGCAGTGACACTGACAGGGGAGAAGCTTTCTTT. Translation: CASSDTDRGEAFF.